These T cell receptor beta chains were read from a single sample in a study of cytomegalovirus exposure and HLA in healthy donors. Libraries were prepared by immunoSEQ multiplex PCR; TCRdb keeps only in-frame clonotypes and omits some of them. The sample yields over 130,000 clones, around 78% seen once. Material: PBMCs. Receptors were obtained from a middle-aged woman in good health and CMV-seropositive. CDR3s include the opening cysteine and the closing phenylalanine or tryptophan. A D gene is named only where the DNA matches it firmly. For some rows the clone size is stated as once, few or many, or as a class when expanded; others skip it.

v_call	clone_size	d_call	j_call	cdr3_aa	cdr3_nt
TRBV21-1	.	.	TRBJ2-5	CASSKVGGTGLYVQYF	TGTGCCAGCAGCAAAGTAGGGGGGACAGGGTTGTATGTGCAGTACTTC
TRBV5-1	.	TRBD2	TRBJ2-5	CASSTGTSEETQYF	TGCGCCAGCAGCACAGGGACTAGCGAAGAGACCCAGTACTTC
TRBV6-4	.	.	TRBJ1-3	CASSDGLGLSGNTIYF	TGTGCCAGCAGTGACGGGCTGGGTCTCTCTGGAAACACCATATATTTT
TRBV5-5	.	.	TRBJ2-1	CASSSTQYNEQFF	TGTGCCAGCAGCTCGACTCAGTACAATGAGCAGTTCTTC
TRBV27	.	TRBD2	TRBJ2-3	CASSLSSLGLGSSTDTQYF	TGTGCCAGCAGTTTATCGTCCCTGGGACTAGGATCTAGCACAGATACGCAGTATTTT
TRBV6-1	once	TRBD1	TRBJ1-2	CASTAGGTNYGYTF	TGTGCCAGCACTGCAGGGGGTACTAACTATGGCTACACCTTC
TRBV15	few	TRBD2	TRBJ2-1	CATSKLATSYNEQFF	TGTGCCACCAGCAAACTAGCGACCTCCTACAATGAGCAGTTCTTC
TRBV11-2	.	TRBD2	TRBJ2-1	CASSLGLAGGVGEQFF	TGTGCCAGCAGCCTTGGACTAGCGGGAGGGGTTGGTGAGCAGTTCTTC
TRBV7-9	.	.	TRBJ2-7	CASSLALTSIEQYF	TGTGCCAGCAGCTTAGCCCTTACTTCCATCGAGCAGTACTTC
TRBV10-1	.	.	TRBJ1-5	CASSRTVYSNQPQHF	TGCGCCAGCAGTCGGACAGTCTATAGCAATCAGCCCCAGCATTTT
TRBV18	.	TRBD2	TRBJ2-1	CASSQTGSGIGNEQFF	TGTGCCAGCTCACAGACGGGGAGCGGGATTGGCAATGAGCAGTTCTTC
TRBV19	.	.	TRBJ1-1	CASRSPGVGDTEAFF	TGTGCCAGTAGATCACCGGGGGTGGGGGACACTGAAGCTTTCTTT
TRBV5-4	.	.	TRBJ2-7	CASSTWGVVEQYF	TGTGCCAGCAGCACCTGGGGGGTAGTCGAGCAGTACTTC
TRBV6-5	.	.	TRBJ2-7	CASSFLQGSTEQYF	TGTGCCAGCAGTTTTCTACAGGGATCTACGGAGCAGTACTTC
TRBV5-1	.	.	TRBJ2-1	CASSLGGSNEQFF	TGCGCCAGCAGCTTGGGAGGATCCAATGAGCAGTTCTTC
TRBV5-4	.	TRBD2	TRBJ2-6	CASSLVGSGRSGANVLTF	TGTGCCAGCAGCTTGGTGGGTAGCGGGAGATCTGGGGCCAACGTCCTGACTTTC
TRBV7-9	.	TRBD1	TRBJ2-5	CSSSLRTGIPYQETQYF	TGTTCCAGCAGCTTACGGACAGGGATCCCGTACCAAGAGACCCAGTACTTC
TRBV7-2	once	TRBD2	TRBJ2-7	CASSLKFGGSYYEQYF	TGTGCCAGCAGCTTGAAGTTTGGCGGGAGCTACTACGAGCAGTACTTC
TRBV7-6	few	.	TRBJ1-4	CASSPGVFNEKLFF	TGTGCCAGCAGCCCAGGGGTTTTTAATGAAAAACTGTTTTTT
TRBV19	.	TRBD2	TRBJ2-1	CASRPASGGYNEQFF	TGTGCCAGCAGACCAGCAAGCGGGGGTTACAATGAGCAGTTCTTC
TRBV6-1	.	TRBD2	TRBJ2-1	CASSGGTSGNNEQFF	TGTGCCAGCAGTGGTGGGACTAGCGGGAACAATGAGCAGTTCTTC
TRBV27	.	TRBD1	TRBJ2-1	CASSLFGQGDYNEQFF	TGTGCCAGCAGTTTATTTGGACAGGGCGACTACAATGAGCAGTTCTTC
TRBV5-1	once	.	TRBJ2-1	CASSLLAGRYNEQFF	TGCGCCAGCAGCTTGTTGGCGGGAAGATACAATGAGCAGTTCTTC
TRBV27	.	.	TRBJ1-4	CASSWGPAGKLFF	TGTGCCAGCAGTTGGGGGCCCGCCGGAAAACTGTTTTTT
TRBV6-5	few	.	TRBJ1-5	CASSYGSGGPNQPQHF	TGTGCCAGCAGTTACGGGTCAGGAGGGCCCAATCAGCCCCAGCATTTT
TRBV14	.	TRBD1	TRBJ1-3	CASSPRTGAGNTIYF	TGTGCCAGCAGCCCACGGACAGGAGCTGGAAACACCATATATTTT
TRBV15	.	.	TRBJ1-1	CATSRGVQPEAFF	TGTGCCACCAGCAGAGGTGTACAGCCTGAAGCTTTCTTT
TRBV6-1	.	.	TRBJ2-2	CASSERGGDTGELFF	TGTGCCAGCAGTGAAAGGGGGGGGGACACCGGGGAGCTGTTTTTT
TRBV7-9	.	.	TRBJ2-1	CASSLGGREQFF	TGTGCCAGCAGCTTGGGGGGAAGGGAGCAGTTCTTC
TRBV5-6	.	.	TRBJ1-1	CASSFSPGTDSLNTEAFF	TGTGCCAGCAGCTTCTCCCCGGGAACCGACTCCCTGAACACTGAAGCTTTCTTT
TRBV19	.	TRBD1	TRBJ1-1	CASSIGTGHTEAFF	TGTGCCAGTAGTATAGGGACAGGGCACACTGAAGCTTTCTTT
TRBV30	.	.	TRBJ1-1	CAWRGGSYDEAFF	TGTGCCTGGAGGGGGGGGTCTTACGATGAAGCTTTCTTT
TRBV29-1	once	.	TRBJ2-5	CSVEQDSETQYF	TGCAGCGTTGAACAGGACTCAGAGACCCAGTACTTC
TRBV10-1	.	.	TRBJ2-3	CASSAPGSSDTQYF	TGCGCCAGCAGTGCCCCGGGGAGCTCAGATACGCAGTATTTT
TRBV27	.	.	TRBJ2-7	CASSLTSSYEQYF	TGTGCCAGCAGTTTGACTAGCTCCTACGAGCAGTACTTC
TRBV7-9	.	.	TRBJ1-4	CASSFQGTNEKLFF	TGTGCCAGCAGCTTCCAGGGGACTAATGAAAAACTGTTTTTT
TRBV5-1	.	.	TRBJ2-1	CASSLGGSYNEQFF	TGCGCCAGCAGCTTGGGAGGTTCCTACAATGAGCAGTTCTTC
TRBV6-5	.	.	TRBJ2-1	CASTPGRNEQFF	TGTGCCAGCACGCCGGGTCGGAATGAGCAGTTCTTC
TRBV27	.	.	TRBJ2-1	CASSSLRDLGNEQFF	TGTGCCAGCAGTTCTCTTAGGGACTTAGGCAATGAGCAGTTCTTC
TRBV20-1	.	.	TRBJ2-3	CSASGRDTQYF	TGCAGTGCTAGCGGGAGAGATACGCAGTATTTT
TRBV10-3	.	TRBD1	TRBJ2-3	CAIRSPGQGTDTQYF	TGTGCCATCAGGAGTCCGGGACAGGGTACAGATACGCAGTATTTT
TRBV5-1	.	.	TRBJ2-3	CASSLQDPSTDTQYF	TGCGCCAGCAGCCTACAGGACCCTAGCACAGATACGCAGTATTTT
TRBV7-9	.	.	TRBJ2-1	CASSLVGVYNEQFF	TGTGCCAGCAGCTTAGTGGGCGTTTACAATGAGCAGTTCTTC